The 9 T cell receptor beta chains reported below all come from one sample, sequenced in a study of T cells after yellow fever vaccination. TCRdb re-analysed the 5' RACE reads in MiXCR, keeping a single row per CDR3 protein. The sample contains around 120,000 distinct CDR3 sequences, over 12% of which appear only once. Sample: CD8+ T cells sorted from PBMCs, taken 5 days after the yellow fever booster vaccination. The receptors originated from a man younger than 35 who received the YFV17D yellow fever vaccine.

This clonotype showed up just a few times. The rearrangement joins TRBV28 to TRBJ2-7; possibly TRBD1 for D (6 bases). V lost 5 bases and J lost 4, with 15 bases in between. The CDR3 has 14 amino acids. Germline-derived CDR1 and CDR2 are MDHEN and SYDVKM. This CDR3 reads CASSPEQGSYEQYV. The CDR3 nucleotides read TGTGCCAGCAGTCCCGAGCAGGGGTCATACGAGCAGTACGTC.

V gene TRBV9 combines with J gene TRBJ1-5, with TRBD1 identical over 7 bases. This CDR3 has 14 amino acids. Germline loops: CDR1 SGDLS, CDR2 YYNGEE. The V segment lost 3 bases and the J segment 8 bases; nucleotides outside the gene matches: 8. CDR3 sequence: CASSAGTAWEPQHF. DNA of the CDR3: TGTGCCAGCAGCGCGGGGACAGCTTGGGAGCCCCAGCATTTT. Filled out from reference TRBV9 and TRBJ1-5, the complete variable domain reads DSGVTQTPKHLITATGQRVTLRCSPRSGDLSVYWYQQSLDQGLQFLIQYYNGEERAKGNILERFSAQQFPDLHSELNLSSLELGDSALYFCASSAGTAWEPQHFGDGTRLSIL.

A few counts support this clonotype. The CDR3 region has the DNA TGTGCCAGCAGCTTAGACGAGGCCTCCACAGATACGCAGTATTTT. As protein: CASSLDEASTDTQYF. V and J are TRBV13 and TRBJ2-3; no reliable D call. This CDR3 comprises 15 residues. Germline values: CDR1 PRHDT, CDR2 FYEKMQ (reference sequence). The germline V and J ends were trimmed by 1 base and 2 bases, with 10 bases remaining between them. Using reference TRBV13 and TRBJ2-3 for the parts outside the CDR3, the full variable domain is AAGVIQSPRHLIKEKRETATLKCYPIPRHDTVYWYQQGPGQDPQFLISFYEKMQSDKGSIPDRFSAQQFSDYHSELNMSSLELGDSALYFCASSLDEASTDTQYFGPGTRLTVL.

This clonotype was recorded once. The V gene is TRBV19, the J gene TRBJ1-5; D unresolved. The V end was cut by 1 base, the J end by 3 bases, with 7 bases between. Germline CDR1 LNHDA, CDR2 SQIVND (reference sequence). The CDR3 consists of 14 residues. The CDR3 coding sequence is TGTGCCAGTAGTATAGCGGAGTCCAATCAGCCCCAGCATTTT. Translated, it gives CASSIAESNQPQHF.

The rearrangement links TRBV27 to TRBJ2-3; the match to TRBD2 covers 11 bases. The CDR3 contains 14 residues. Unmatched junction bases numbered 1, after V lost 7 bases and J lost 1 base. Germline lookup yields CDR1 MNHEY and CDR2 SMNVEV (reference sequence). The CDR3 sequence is CASKTSGGTDTQYF. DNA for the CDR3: TGTGCCAGCAAGACTAGCGGGGGCACAGATACGCAGTATTTT.

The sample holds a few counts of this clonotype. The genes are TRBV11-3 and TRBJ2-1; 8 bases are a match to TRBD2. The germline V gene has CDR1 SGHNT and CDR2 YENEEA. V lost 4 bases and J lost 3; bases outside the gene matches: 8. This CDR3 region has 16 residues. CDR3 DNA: TGTGCCAGCAGCTCCCCTCGCGCGGGGGGCTACAATGAGCAGTTCTTC. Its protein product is CASSSPRAGGYNEQFF.

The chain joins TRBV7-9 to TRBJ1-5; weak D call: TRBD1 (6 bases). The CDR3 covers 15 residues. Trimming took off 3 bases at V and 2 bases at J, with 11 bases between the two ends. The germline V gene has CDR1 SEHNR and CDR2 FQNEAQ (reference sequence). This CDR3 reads CASSLRGDGNQPQHF. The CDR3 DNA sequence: TGTGCCAGCAGCTTGAGGGGGGATGGCAATCAGCCCCAGCATTTT.

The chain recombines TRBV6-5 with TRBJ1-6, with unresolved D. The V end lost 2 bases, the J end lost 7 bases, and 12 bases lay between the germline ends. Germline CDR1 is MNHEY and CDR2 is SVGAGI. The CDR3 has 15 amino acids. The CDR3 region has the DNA TGTGCCAGCAGTTACGGAACAGTAAAAAATTCACCCCTCCACTTT. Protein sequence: CASSYGTVKNSPLHF.

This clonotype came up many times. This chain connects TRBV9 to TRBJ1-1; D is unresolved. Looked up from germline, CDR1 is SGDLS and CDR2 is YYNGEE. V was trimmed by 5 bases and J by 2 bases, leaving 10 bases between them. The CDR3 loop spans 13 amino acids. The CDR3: CASSVEGNTEAFF. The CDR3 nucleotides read TGTGCCAGCAGTGTGGAGGGAAACACTGAAGCTTTCTTT.